These T cell receptor beta chains were read from a single sample in a study of T cell repertoires in cytomegalovirus infection. TCRdb ran MiXCR on the reads and lists one entry per CDR3 protein. In the table there are around 310,000 distinct CDR3 sequences, 17% of which are singletons. Sequencing used PBMCs. The receptors were gathered from a human donor in good health (CMV status not recorded). Some clones in this sample may be carry-over from other donors' samples. CDR3s include the opening cysteine and the closing phenylalanine or tryptophan. Fields, in order: V gene, J gene, clone size, CDR3 protein. Rows may omit the clone size; those that give it use once, few, many or a size class.

>TRBV6-2/TRBV6-3|TRBJ1-1|few
CASSLSPGQGAAFF
>TRBV7-2|TRBJ1-1|few
CASSLVLVFMNTEAFF
>TRBV7-6|TRBJ1-4|few
CASSLASTTNEKLFF
>TRBV18|TRBJ2-7|few
CASSTTGDVVREQYF
>TRBV12-3/TRBV12-4|TRBJ1-1|.
CASRNTGSAEAFF
>TRBV7-9|TRBJ2-3|many
CASRVWTPSRTDTQYF
>TRBV6-2/TRBV6-3|TRBJ1-5|.
CASSPQASWSNQPQHF
>TRBV25-1|TRBJ1-5|many
CASSETGSNQPQHF
>TRBV2|TRBJ2-7|.
CASTLGETYEQYF
>TRBV19|TRBJ2-3|few
CASSGGTTDTQYF
>TRBV7-2|TRBJ2-5|many
CASSPHMDREETQYF
>TRBV7-2|TRBJ1-6|many
CASSRGGTGTYSSPLHF
>TRBV12-3/TRBV12-4|TRBJ2-1|many
CASSLYSGGPYNEQFF
>TRBV20-1|TRBJ1-5|few
CSAGYQPQHF
>TRBV25-1|TRBJ2-5|few
CASSETNTRPETQYF
>TRBV7-2|TRBJ2-1|.
CASSSGFRQFF
>TRBV20-1|TRBJ2-1|.
CSAASGGTYNEQFF
>TRBV6-5|TRBJ2-7|few
CASSYTSGNSYEQYF
>TRBV11-2|TRBJ1-4|few
CASSLQGYEKLFF
>TRBV2|TRBJ2-1|.
CASSWTSNEQFF
>TRBV7-3|TRBJ1-5|.
CASSLYGSGQPQHF
>TRBV4-3|TRBJ2-7|.
CASSQPAGGSEEQYF
>TRBV4-1|TRBJ1-1|many
CASSLPGQNTEAFF
>TRBV24-1|TRBJ2-1|many
CATSARGSLNEQFF
>TRBV28|TRBJ2-6|many
CASSTLDLRSGANVLTF
>TRBV10-3|TRBJ2-3|many
CAISIGGTDTQYF
>TRBV7-2|TRBJ2-3|many
CASSSGPPTRDTQYF
>TRBV19|TRBJ2-7|few
CASSTQGSYEQYF
>TRBV7-2|TRBJ1-6|many
CASSLLSSYNSPLHF
>TRBV7-8|TRBJ2-1|many
CASSLTASQSYNEQFF
>TRBV4-3|TRBJ2-5|many
CASSQDFSVFGETQYF
>TRBV19|TRBJ1-1|many
CASTRDWSTEAFF
>TRBV28|TRBJ2-5|.
CASSLTGLEAQYF
>TRBV20-1|TRBJ2-3|.
CSARDFERGGLIADTQYF
>TRBV28|TRBJ1-2|many
CASGQGVGEGYGYTF
>TRBV12-3/TRBV12-4|TRBJ1-2|many
CASSPGFLGYTF
>TRBV25-1|TRBJ1-2|few
CASRGTGVSYGYTF
>TRBV7-2|TRBJ1-1|many
CASSLRPALMNTEAFF
>TRBV28|TRBJ1-2|many
CASSFPQETEAYGYTF
>TRBV12-3/TRBV12-4|TRBJ1-1|.
CASRREGTGGREAFF
>TRBV27|TRBJ2-2|many
CASSDRGRNSNGTGELFF
>TRBV7-9|TRBJ2-5|few
CASSFGGGVGVWETQYF
>TRBV12-3/TRBV12-4|TRBJ1-2|.
CASSPTLDGAVGYGYTF
>TRBV7-9|TRBJ1-1|.
CASSPDSYTEAFF
>TRBV20-1|TRBJ1-2|many
CSASSSTTELPYGYTF
>TRBV4-1|TRBJ2-7|many
CASSQQGQAYEQYF
>TRBV2|TRBJ2-2|.
CASRSATGRAGELFF
>TRBV20-1|TRBJ2-3|many
CSADGTSGGGGTDTQYF
>TRBV7-2|TRBJ2-2|.
CASSFDGPKLFF
>TRBV4-1|TRBJ2-7|many
CASSQAPTGYGYEQYF